Listed here are 20 T cell receptor beta chains from one sample, sequenced in a study of blood T cells in healthy people across ages. Primers used in a second PCR of roughly 7 to 12 cycles were a sample-barcoded 5' primer and a J-beta primer mix. In TCRdb, the 5' RACE reads were re-called with MiXCR into one record per CDR3 protein. The table has 1.8 million or so distinct CDR3 sequences, roughly two fifths seen once. The sequenced sample was blood. The receptors originated from a human donor in good health.

V and J are TRBV9 and TRBJ2-3, with 8 positions matching TRBD1. The CDR3 runs 18 residues. V lost 0 bases, J lost 4 bases, and 13 bases stayed unmatched. CDR1 is SGDLS and CDR2 is YYNGEE in the germline V gene. In DNA, the CDR3 is TGTGCCAGCAGCGTAGTGGGGTATTCGGACAGGGTTTCAGATACGCAGTATTTT. Translation: CASSVVGYSDRVSDTQYF.

The genes are TRBV6-1 and TRBJ1-2; perhaps TRBD1 as D (5 bases). Germline V gives CDR1 MNHNS, CDR2 SASEGT. V gave up 3 bases and J gave up 5 bases, with 19 bases separating them. The CDR3 has 16 amino acids. This CDR3 reads CASSEGRGEVPYGYTF. CDR3 coding DNA: TGTGCCAGCAGTGAGGGTAGGGGTGAGGTACCATATGGCTACACCTTC.

This rearrangement joins TRBV10-3 to TRBJ2-4, with 7 positions matching TRBD1. The last part of the DNA fits TRBJ2-5 better; the J call may be wrong. Germline V lookup: CDR1 ENHRY, CDR2 SYGVKD. CDR3 length: 16 residues. CDR3 DNA sequence: TGTGCCATCAGTGAAAGGTCTGGGGGACAGTTAGGGACCCAGTACTTC. The encoded protein is CAISERSGGQLGTQYF.

This chain uses TRBV20-1 with TRBJ2-1; tentatively, D is TRBD2 (6 bases). Deletions cut 1 base from V and 4 bases from J, with 11 bases between. Germline V gene data show CDR1 as DFQATT and CDR2 as SNEGSKA (reference sequence). The CDR3 extends over 14 amino acids. The CDR3 nucleotides read TGCAGTGCTAGAGTGGCGGGAAGGTACAATGAGCAGTTCTTC. Translating gives CSARVAGRYNEQFF.

This clonotype was seen a few times. The V and J genes are TRBV10-3 and TRBJ1-5; D gene ambiguous. Trimming took 2 bases from V and 0 from J, leaving 5 bases between them. The CDR3 is 14 residues long. The germline V gene encodes CDR1 ENHRY and CDR2 SYGVKD. The CDR3 coding sequence is TGTGCCATCAGTGAGGGACTTAGCAATCAGCCCCAGCATTTT. It specifies CAISEGLSNQPQHF.

This clonotype was seen only once. This sequence joins TRBV5-6 and TRBJ1-2, with 10 nucleotides matching TRBD1. CDR1 and CDR2 (germline): SGHDT, YYEEEE. The CDR3 is 17 residues long. The V and J ends lost 2 bases and 5 bases, in that order; junction bases with no gene match: 12. CDR3 region: CASSLWTGGSFGYGYTF. CDR3 bases: TGTGCCAGCAGCTTATGGACAGGGGGTTCATTCGGGTATGGCTACACCTTC.

This clonotype turned up a few times. The chain has TRBV3-1 and TRBJ2-5, with D perhaps matching TRBD1 or TRBD2 (5 bases each). Trimming stripped 3 bases from V and 4 bases from J, with 18 bases between. Germline V gives CDR1 LGHDT, CDR2 YNNKEL (reference sequence). The CDR3 length is 16 residues. The CDR3 here is CASSHTGTPAVETQYF. CDR3 sequence (DNA): TGTGCCAGCAGCCATACCGGGACCCCGGCGGTAGAGACCCAGTACTTC.

This chain connects TRBV2 to TRBJ2-1; no clear D. The CDR3 contains 11 residues. CDR1 SNHLY and CDR2 FYNNEI come from the germline V gene. Trimming removed 2 bases from V and 7 bases from J, with 3 bases in between. CDR3 residues: CASSEWNEQFF. CDR3 sequence (DNA): TGTGCCAGCAGTGAATGGAATGAGCAGTTCTTC.

In nucleotides, the CDR3 is TGTGCCAGCGGCCCACACTACAGCACTGAAGCTTTCTTT. It specifies CASGPHYSTEAFF. The chain has TRBV5-5 and TRBJ1-1; D gene ambiguous. Trimming shortened V by 7 bases and J by 4 bases, and 14 bases separated the two germline ends. Germline assignment: CDR1 SGHKS and CDR2 YYEKEE (reference sequence). The CDR3 covers 13 residues. The full variable domain, its missing parts supplied by reference TRBV5-5 and TRBJ1-1, is DAGVTQSPTHLIKTRGQQVTLRCSPISGHKSVSWYQQVLGQGPQFIFQYYEKEERGRGNFPDRFSARQFPNYSSELNVNALLLGDSALYLCASGPHYSTEAFFGQGTRLTVV.

A few counts support this clonotype. This sequence joins TRBV12-3 or TRBV12-4 and TRBJ2-7; D ambiguous. Trimming pared 2 bases from V and 3 bases from J, leaving 8 bases between. This CDR3 is 13 amino acids long. For the CDR3, the DNA is TGTGCCAGCAGTTTAAAGGTCAGCTACGAGCAGTACTTC. Its protein is CASSLKVSYEQYF.

This clonotype was detected only a few times. V usage is TRBV12-3 or TRBV12-4 and J usage is TRBJ2-1; D gene uncertain. CDR3 length: 12 residues. Trimming removed 1 base from V and 10 bases from J, with 8 bases in between. The CDR3 region has the DNA TGTGCCAGCAGTTTAGGAATTTTCGAGCAGTTCTTC. It yields the protein CASSLGIFEQFF.

This clonotype was detected a few times. This chain links TRBV4-1 with TRBJ2-1, with TRBD2 matching over 9 bases. The CDR3 has 20 amino acids. The V gene's germline CDR1 is MGHRA and CDR2 YSYEKL. The J segment lost 1 base and the V segment lost 1 base, leaving 14 bases of the junction unmatched. The CDR3 coding sequence is TGCGCCAGCAGCCAAGCGAGTGTGTGGGTAGCGGGGGATTCCTACAATGAGCAGTTCTTC. This sequence encodes CASSQASVWVAGDSYNEQFF.

This chain uses TRBV11-2 with TRBJ1-4; TRBD1 is a possible D gene (5 bases). The germline V gene encodes CDR1 SGHAT and CDR2 FQNNGV. V lost 1 base and J lost 7, with 19 bases in between. The CDR3 extends over 17 amino acids. CDR3 sequence (DNA): TGTGCCAGCAGCTTAGTTGTCCAGAGGGGCGTGGGTGAAAAACTGTTTTTT. Its protein is CASSLVVQRGVGEKLFF.

The chain uses TRBV28 and TRBJ2-7; D tentatively reads TRBD1 or TRBD2 (5 bases each). This CDR3 contains 15 residues. V lost 6 bases, J lost 3 bases, and 18 bases lay in between. From germline, CDR1 is MDHEN and CDR2 SYDVKM. CDR3 sequence (DNA): TGTGCCAGCAGAACCGCCGGGACGGTGATCTACGAGCAGTACTTC. As protein: CASRTAGTVIYEQYF. Drawing the rest from reference TRBV28 and TRBJ2-7, the complete variable domain is DVKVTQSSRYLVKRTGEKVFLECVQDMDHENMFWYRQDPGLGLRLIYFSYDVKMKEKGDIPEGYSVSREKKERFSLILESASTNQTSMYLCASRTAGTVIYEQYFGPGTRLTVT.

The chain recombines TRBV3-1 with TRBJ2-7; 14 positions match TRBD2. This CDR3 is built from 15 residues. With 10 bases clipped from V and 5 bases from J, the junction kept 10 bases outside the gene matches. Looked up from germline, CDR1 is LGHDT and CDR2 is YNNKEL (reference sequence). In nucleotides, the CDR3 is TGTGCCACCAGTGACCCGGGACTAGCGGGAGACGAGCAGTACTTC. It specifies CATSDPGLAGDEQYF.

Notes on this clonotype: This may come from a read error, since a much larger clone is one base off. The V and J genes are TRBV29-1 and TRBJ1-2, with TRBD1 matching over 9 bases. The germline gives CDR1 SQVTM, CDR2 ANQGSEA. The CDR3 is 13 residues long. Losses at the gene ends were 1 base for V and 6 bases for J; bases not matched to a gene: 3. The CDR3 DNA reads as TGCAGCGTTGAAGGGACAGGGGTCCATGGCTACACCTTC. Translated, it gives CSVEGTGVHGYTF.

This clonotype was counted only a few times. The rearrangement links TRBV6-2 or TRBV6-3 to TRBJ2-1; unclear D gene. V was pared by 2 bases and J by 0 bases, with 17 bases between. In germline, CDR1 is MNHEY, CDR2 SVGEGT. The CDR3 contains 18 residues. As DNA, the CDR3 is TGTGCCAGCAGTTACGCCCGGGCCACTCTTAACTCCTACAATGAGCAGTTCTTC. Translated: CASSYARATLNSYNEQFF.

This clonotype was found a few times. The chain joins TRBV13 to TRBJ2-4, with TRBD1 identical over 9 bases. Trimming cost V 5 bases and J 5 bases; bases outside gene matches: 7. Germline loops: CDR1 PRHDT, CDR2 FYEKMQ (reference sequence). CDR3 length equals 15 residues. The CDR3 region is CASSNRGLGENIQYF. The DNA of the CDR3 is TGTGCCAGCAGCAACAGGGGGCTCGGGGAAAACATTCAGTACTTC.

The chain uses TRBV2 and TRBJ2-7, with 7 bases fitting TRBD2. The CDR3 has 14 amino acids. Per the germline V gene, CDR1 is SNHLY and CDR2 is FYNNEI. Trimming at V came to 8 bases and at J to 3 bases, leaving 10 bases not matched to a gene. CDR3 DNA: TGTGCCAGCGACGCGGGGGATTTGGGCTACGAGCAGTACTTC. Translating it yields CASDAGDLGYEQYF.

The table lists this clonotype with a few counts. The chain couples TRBV18 to TRBJ1-2, with TRBD1 matching 12 bases. CDR1 is KGHSH, CDR2 LQKENI, per germline. The trim removed 2 bases at V and 6 bases at J, leaving 1 base unmatched. This CDR3 comprises 14 residues. CDR3 loop: CASSPGTGGDGYTF. In nucleotides, the CDR3 is TGTGCCAGCTCACCAGGGACAGGGGGCGATGGCTACACCTTC.